This TCR beta chain was obtained from a study of shared clonotypes between healthy human individuals. Findings of the study overall: Clonotypes which were not shared had lower generation probabilities than clonotypes that all four donors shared. Rarefaction indicated that sorted-subset sequencing remained incomplete although depth was large. Naive subsets generally exceeded memory subsets in estimated richness.

Germline CDR1 MNHEY, CDR2 SVGAGI. The CDR3 runs 15 residues. Trimming removed 3 bases from V and 4 bases from J; junction bases left unmatched: 5. As regards this clone: The antigen is unknown.

Assay execution took place at the deep level. Clones were sequenced by immunoSEQ multiplex PCR, and TCRdb holds only the in-frame ones, with some missing. In the table there are 2 million to 2.5 million clones, about 92% of which are singletons. The source material was naive CD4+ T cells from PBMCs. Subset meaning: CD45RA+ positively selected. The chain recombines TRBV6-5 with TRBJ2-5; 10 positions agree with TRBD2. This clonotype originated in a man aged 18 to 35 in good health. Some clones in this sample may be carry-over from other donors' samples. The chain's CDR3 is CASSYRLAGLETQYF. The CDR3 nucleotides read TGTGCCAGCAGTTATCGACTAGCGGGCCTAGAGACCCAGTACTTC.